This paragraph reports one T cell receptor beta chain. Its target is unknown. A single record per CDR3 protein comes from TCRdb applying MiXCR to the reads. Of some 400,000 distinct CDR3 sequences detected, approximately 33% appear once; the ten largest clones hold approximately 14%. The data are from a study of T cell repertoires in cytomegalovirus infection. Across the whole study: TCR beta signatures that were public indicated CMV infection and matching HLA type.

Study-level results: The study found HLA-C-restricted CMV-specific TCR beta clonotypes dominating the ex vivo response.

J gave up 7 bases and V 5 bases, and 10 bases lay outside the gene matches. This CDR3 comprises 16 residues. Per the germline V gene, CDR1 is SGHVS and CDR2 is FQNEAQ. This clonotype was obtained from a human donor in good health (CMV status not recorded). Some clones in this sample may be carry-over from other donors' samples. V and J are TRBV7-8 and TRBJ2-1, with 11 nucleotides matching TRBD2. The sequenced sample was PBMCs. The CDR3 bases are TGTGCCAGCAGCGCGCCTGTGACTAGCGGGGTTAATGAGCAGTTCTTC. Translation gives CASSAPVTSGVNEQFF.